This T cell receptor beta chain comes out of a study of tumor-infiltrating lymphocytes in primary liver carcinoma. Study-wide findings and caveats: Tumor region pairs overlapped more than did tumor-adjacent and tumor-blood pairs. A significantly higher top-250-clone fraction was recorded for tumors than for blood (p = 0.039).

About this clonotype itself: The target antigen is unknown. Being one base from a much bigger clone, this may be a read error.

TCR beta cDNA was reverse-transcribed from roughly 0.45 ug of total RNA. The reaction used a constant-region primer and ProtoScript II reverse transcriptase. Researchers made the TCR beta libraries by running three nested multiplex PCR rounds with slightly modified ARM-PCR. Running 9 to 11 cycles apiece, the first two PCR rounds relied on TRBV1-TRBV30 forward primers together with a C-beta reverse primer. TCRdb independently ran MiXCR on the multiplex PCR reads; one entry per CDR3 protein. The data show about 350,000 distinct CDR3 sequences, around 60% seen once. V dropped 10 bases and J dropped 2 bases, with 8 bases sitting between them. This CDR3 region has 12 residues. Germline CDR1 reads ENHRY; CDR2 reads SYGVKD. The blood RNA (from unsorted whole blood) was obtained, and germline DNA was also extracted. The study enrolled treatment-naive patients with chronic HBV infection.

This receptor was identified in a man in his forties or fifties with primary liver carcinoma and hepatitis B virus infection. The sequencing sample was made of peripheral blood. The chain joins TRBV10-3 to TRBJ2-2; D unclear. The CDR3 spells CATGPNTGELFF. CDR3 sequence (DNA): TGTGCCACGGGTCCCAACACCGGGGAGCTGTTTTTT.